The 2 T cell receptor beta chains in this list originate from one sample, sequenced in a study of cytomegalovirus exposure and HLA in healthy donors. 13 Jbeta primers and 60 Vbeta primers were used for the PCR. TCRdb keeps only in-frame clones here, not all; method: immunoSEQ multiplex PCR. The top ten clones hold approximately 6.3% of a sample with around 200,000 clones, roughly 80% of them seen once. Sequencing used PBMCs. These receptors all come from a man aged 40-49 years in good health and CMV-seropositive.

CDR3 sequence (DNA): TGTGCCAGCAGTTTAGTTTCAGGGGCTGGCTACACCTTC. Translated: CASSLVSGAGYTF. The V gene is TRBV27, the J gene TRBJ1-2; D is perhaps TRBD1 (6 bases). Trimming removed 2 bases at V and 7 bases at J, with 11 bases between. This CDR3 has 13 amino acids. Germline lookup yields CDR1 MNHEY and CDR2 SMNVEV (reference sequence).

The V and J genes are TRBV19 and TRBJ2-7; D is possibly TRBD1 (5 bases). CDR3 length: 15 amino acids. Trimming removed 6 bases at V and 1 base at J, with 16 bases between. Germline V gene sequence: CDR1 LNHDA, CDR2 SQIVND (reference sequence). As DNA, the CDR3 is TGTGCCAGTAGGACACAGGCAGTGGGGTCCTACGAGCAGTACTTC. This sequence encodes CASRTQAVGSYEQYF.